This T cell receptor (beta chain) was sequenced during a study of blood T cell repertoires in COVID-19. The overall study: There were acute and convalescent COVID-19 samples, and they came from the United States, Italy and Spain. T cells, B-cell-depleted T cells, or PBMCs provided the cDNA or gDNA that served as material.

Per the study methods: How many nucleated cells were present was estimated from reference gene primer amplification. Sequencing used immunoSEQ multiplex PCR; TCRdb keeps in-frame clones, though not all of them. V, J and clone size derive from that table, while D and trimming were established from the DNA sequence. The table lists over 450,000 clones, roughly 89% of them singletons. Trimming cost V 4 bases and J 7 bases; bases outside gene matches: 5. This CDR3 spans 15 amino acids. CDR1 and CDR2 (germline): SEHNR, FQNEAQ (reference sequence). This clone turned up a few times. This sequence joins TRBV7-9 and TRBJ2-1; 12 bases map to TRBD2. The source of this sequence is a woman in her 50s with COVID-19, enrolled during active disease. The sequencing input was peripheral blood. CDR3 region: CASSSGLAGWNEQFF. CDR3 nucleotide sequence: TGTGCCAGCAGCTCAGGACTAGCGGGATGGAATGAGCAGTTCTTC. Drawing the rest from reference TRBV7-9 and TRBJ2-1, the complete variable domain is DTGVSQNPRHKITKRGQNVTFRCDPISEHNRLYWYRQTLGQGPEFLTYFQNEAQLEKSRLLSDRFSAERPKGSFSTLEIQRTEQGDSAMYLCASSSGLAGWNEQFFGPGTRLTVL.